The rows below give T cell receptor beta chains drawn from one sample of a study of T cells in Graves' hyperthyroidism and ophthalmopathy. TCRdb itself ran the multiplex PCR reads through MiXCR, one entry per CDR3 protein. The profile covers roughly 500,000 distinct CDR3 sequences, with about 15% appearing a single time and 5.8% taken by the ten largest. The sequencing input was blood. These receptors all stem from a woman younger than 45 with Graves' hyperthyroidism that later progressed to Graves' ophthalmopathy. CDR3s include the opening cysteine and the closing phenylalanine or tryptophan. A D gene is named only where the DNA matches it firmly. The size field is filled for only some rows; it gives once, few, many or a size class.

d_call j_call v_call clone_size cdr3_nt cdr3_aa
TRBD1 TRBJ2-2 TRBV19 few TGTGCCAGTAGTATTGGGACAGGACAGAACACCGGGGAGCTGTTTTTT CASSIGTGQNTGELFF
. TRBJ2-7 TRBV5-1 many TGCGCCAGCAGCTTGACACAGGGCTCCTACGAGCAGTACTTC CASSLTQGSYEQYF
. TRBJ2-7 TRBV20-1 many TGCAGTGCCTACAACATCGGGCACCCGACCTACGAGCAGTACTTC CSAYNIGHPTYEQYF
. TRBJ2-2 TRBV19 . TGTGCTGCTAAGGGGAACACCGGGGAGCAGTTTTTT CAAKGNTGEQFF
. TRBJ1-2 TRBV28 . TGTGCCAGCAGACTCGACGGGGAGGGCTACACCTTC CASRLDGEGYTF
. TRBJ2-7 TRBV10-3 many TGTGCCATCAGTGAGAGGACCCTTTCCTACGAGCAGTACTTC CAISERTLSYEQYF
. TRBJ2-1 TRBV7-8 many TGTGCCAGCAGCCCGGGAGAGGCGGAGCAGTTCTTC CASSPGEAEQFF
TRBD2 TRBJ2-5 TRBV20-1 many TGCAGTGCTAGAGGGCGGGAGGTGCGGGAGACCCAGTACTTC CSARGREVRETQYF
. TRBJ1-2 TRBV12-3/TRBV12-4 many TGTGCCAGCAGGAAGAGAGGGGCCTATGGCTACACCTTC CASRKRGAYGYTF
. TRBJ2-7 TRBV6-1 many TGTGCCAGCAGTGAGGGACCAAACGGGGAGCAGTACTTC CASSEGPNGEQYF
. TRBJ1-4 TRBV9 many TGTGCCAGCAGCGTGGACGGAAATGAAAAACTGTTTTTT CASSVDGNEKLFF
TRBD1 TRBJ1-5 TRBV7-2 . TGTGCCAGCAGCTTTGGGACAGGGTTTGAGAATCAGCCCCAGCATTTT CASSFGTGFENQPQHF
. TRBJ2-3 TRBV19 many TGTGCCAGTAGTATAGTGGCCAGGGGAACGGCGAGAGATACGCAGTATTTT CASSIVARGTARDTQYF
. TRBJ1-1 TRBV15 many TGTGCCACCAGCGGCTATCAGACTGAAGCTTTCTTT CATSGYQTEAFF
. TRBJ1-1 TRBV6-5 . TGTGCCAGCAGTTACCGGTCAGCTAATAGTGTCGGCACTGAAGCTTTCTTT CASSYRSANSVGTEAFF
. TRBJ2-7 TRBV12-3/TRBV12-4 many TGTGCCAGCAGTTTGTCTCCGAGTACCTACGAGCAGTACTTC CASSLSPSTYEQYF
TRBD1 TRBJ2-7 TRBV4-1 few TGCGCCAGCAGCCCCGATACCCCGGGACAGGGGATCAACGAGCAGTACTTC CASSPDTPGQGINEQYF
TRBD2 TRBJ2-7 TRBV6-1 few TGTGCCAGCATGGCCCTAGCGGGAGAGTTCCCCTACGAGCAGTACTTC CASMALAGEFPYEQYF
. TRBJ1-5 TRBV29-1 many TGCAGCGTTGTGGAGCTGGGGGATAGCAATCAGCCCCAGCATTTT CSVVELGDSNQPQHF
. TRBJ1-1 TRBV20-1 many TGCAGTGCTGCCCTGGACACCCACACTGAAGCTTTCTTT CSAALDTHTEAFF
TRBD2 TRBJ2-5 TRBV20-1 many TGCAGTGCTAGACGGACTAGCGGGAGGGGTGCAGAGACCCAGTACTTC CSARRTSGRGAETQYF
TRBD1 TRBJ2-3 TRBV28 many TGTGCCAGCAGTTTATCTCAGACAGGGGGCTGGGCAGATACGCAGTATTTT CASSLSQTGGWADTQYF
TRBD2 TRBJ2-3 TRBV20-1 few TGCAGTGCTAGACGGCCTAGCGGGCACACAGATACGCAGTATTTT CSARRPSGHTDTQYF
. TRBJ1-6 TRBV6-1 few TGTGCCAGCAGCTACCTGCGGGGCGAGAATTCACCCCTCCACTTT CASSYLRGENSPLHF
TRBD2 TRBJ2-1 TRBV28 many TGTGCCAGTACTAGCGCGAACCACAATGAGCAGTTCTTC CASTSANHNEQFF
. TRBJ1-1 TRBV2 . TGTGCCAGCAGGTACAGGGTGTTCACTGAAGCTTTCTTT CASRYRVFTEAFF
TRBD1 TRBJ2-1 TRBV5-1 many TGCGCCAGCAGCTTGTCGACAGGGTCCCATAATGAGCAGTTCTTC CASSLSTGSHNEQFF
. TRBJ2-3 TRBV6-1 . TGTGCCAGCAGTGAAGGTTTGTGGAGCACAGATACGCAGTATTTT CASSEGLWSTDTQYF
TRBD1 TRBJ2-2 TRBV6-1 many TGTGCCAGCAGTGTAGGGACAGCGATCAGGGGGGAGCTGTTTTTT CASSVGTAIRGELFF
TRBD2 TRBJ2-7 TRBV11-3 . TGTGCCAGCAGCTTGGTTCTAGCGGGATCATACGAGCAGTACTTC CASSLVLAGSYEQYF
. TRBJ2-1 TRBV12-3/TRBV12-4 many TGTGCCAGCACCCTTCATGGGAATGAGCAGTTCTTC CASTLHGNEQFF
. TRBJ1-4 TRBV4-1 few TGCGCCAGCAGCCAAGGGTCATGGGGTTATGGAGAAAAACTGTTTTTT CASSQGSWGYGEKLFF
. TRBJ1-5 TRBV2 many TGTGCCAGCAGTGCGGTAGGGAGTTACAATCAGCCCCAGCATTTT CASSAVGSYNQPQHF
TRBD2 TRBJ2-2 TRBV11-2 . TGTGCCAGCAGCCCTCGTAGCGGGAGGGTGACCGGGGAGCTGTTTTTT CASSPRSGRVTGELFF
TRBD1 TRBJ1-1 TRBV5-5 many TGTGCCAGCAGATCCGGGACAGGGACTGAAGCTTTCTTT CASRSGTGTEAFF
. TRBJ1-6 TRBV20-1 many TGCAGTGCTAGGGACGTGGCAGGGGTTTCACCCCTCCACTTT CSARDVAGVSPLHF
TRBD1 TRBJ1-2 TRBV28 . TGTGCCAGCAGAATGACAGGGAAAGGGAACTATGGCTACACCTTC CASRMTGKGNYGYTF
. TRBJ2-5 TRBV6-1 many TGTGCCAGCAGTGTGGTCCTGACTACCCAAGAGACCCAGTACTTC CASSVVLTTQETQYF
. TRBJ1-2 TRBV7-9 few TGTGCCAGCAGCCCCGGGTCTTTCTATGGCTACACCTTC CASSPGSFYGYTF
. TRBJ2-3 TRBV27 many TGTGCCACCAAGACAGATACGCAGTATTTT CATKTDTQYF